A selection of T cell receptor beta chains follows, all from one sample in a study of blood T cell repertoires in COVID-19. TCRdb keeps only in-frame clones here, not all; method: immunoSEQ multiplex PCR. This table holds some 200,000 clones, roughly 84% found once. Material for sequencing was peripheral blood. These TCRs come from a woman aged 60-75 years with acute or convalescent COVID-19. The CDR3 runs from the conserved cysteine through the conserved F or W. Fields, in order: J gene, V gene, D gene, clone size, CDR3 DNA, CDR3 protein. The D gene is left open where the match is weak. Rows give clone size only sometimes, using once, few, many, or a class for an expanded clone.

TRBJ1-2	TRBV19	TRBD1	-	TGTGCCAGTAGGGGGCAGGGGGCCCATGGCTACACCTTC	CASRGQGAHGYTF
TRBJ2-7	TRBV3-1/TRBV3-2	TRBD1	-	TGTGCCAGCAGCCACACGGGACAGGACGAGCAGTACTTC	CASSHTGQDEQYF
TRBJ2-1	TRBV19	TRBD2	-	TGTGCCAGTAGTATAAGACTAGCGGGGGGGCGCAATGAGCAGTTCTTC	CASSIRLAGGRNEQFF
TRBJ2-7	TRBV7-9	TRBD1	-	TGTGCCAGCAGACCTAACGCGGGACAGGGGGCCCTAGAGCAGTACTTC	CASRPNAGQGALEQYF
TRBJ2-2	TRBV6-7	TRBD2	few	TGTGCCAGCAGTTACCCCGGGACTAGCATATCCGGGGAGCTGTTTTTT	CASSYPGTSISGELFF
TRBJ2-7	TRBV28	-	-	TGTGCCAGCAGTCCAGCTAGCCGGGAGCACGAGCAGTACTTC	CASSPASREHEQYF
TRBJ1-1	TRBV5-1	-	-	TGCGCCAGCAGCCAGGGTTGGGGCACTGAAGCTTTCTTT	CASSQGWGTEAFF
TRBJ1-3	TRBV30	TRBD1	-	TGTGCCTGTCACAGGGGGTCGTCTGGAAACACCATATATTTT	CACHRGSSGNTIYF
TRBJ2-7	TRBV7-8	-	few	TGTGCCAGCAGCTTAAGGGAGTCCTACGAGCAGTACTTC	CASSLRESYEQYF
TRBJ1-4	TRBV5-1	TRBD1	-	TGCGCCAGCAGCTCGACAGGGCCTAATGAAAAACTGTTTTTT	CASSSTGPNEKLFF
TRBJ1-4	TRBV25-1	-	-	TGTGCCAGCTGCGGAAGGCAAACTAATGAAAAACTGTTTTTT	CASCGRQTNEKLFF
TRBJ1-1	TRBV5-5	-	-	TGTGCCAGCAGCCGCGACGGGTACACTGAAGCTTTCTTT	CASSRDGYTEAFF
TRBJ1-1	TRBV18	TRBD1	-	TGTGCCAGCTCACAGTCGACAGGGGGGAACACTGAAGCTTTCTTT	CASSQSTGGNTEAFF
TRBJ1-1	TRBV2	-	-	TGTGCCAGCCAACCGAGCCGGGGACTGGGCACTGAAGCTTTCTTT	CASQPSRGLGTEAFF
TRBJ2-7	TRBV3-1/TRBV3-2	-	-	TGTGCCAGCAGCCAACTTAGCAACGAGCAGTACTTC	CASSQLSNEQYF
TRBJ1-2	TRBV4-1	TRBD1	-	TGCGCCAGCAGCCAAGCTCTGGACAGGGGGGACAATCCCTATGGCTACACCTTC	CASSQALDRGDNPYGYTF
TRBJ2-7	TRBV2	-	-	TGTGCCAGCAGTGATGGACAGCTATCCTACGAGCAGTACTTC	CASSDGQLSYEQYF
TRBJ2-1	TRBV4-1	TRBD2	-	TGCGCCAGCAGCCAAGACCCTAGCGGGGGCTACAATGAGCAGTTCTTC	CASSQDPSGGYNEQFF
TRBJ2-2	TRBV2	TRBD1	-	TGTGCCAGCACCTTGGGACAGGGGAACACCGGGGAGCTGTTTTTT	CASTLGQGNTGELFF
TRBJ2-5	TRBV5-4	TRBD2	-	TGTGCCAGCAGCCCCCGACAGGCTAGCGGGGGTCAAGAGACCCAGTACTTC	CASSPRQASGGQETQYF
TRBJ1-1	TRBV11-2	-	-	TGTGCCAGCAGCTTTGACAGGTTGAACACTGAAGCTTTCTTT	CASSFDRLNTEAFF
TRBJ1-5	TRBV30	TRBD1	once	TGTGCCTGGAGCCGGACAGGCGTTCAGCATTTT	CAWSRTGVQHF
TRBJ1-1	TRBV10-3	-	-	TGTGCCATCAGGGGAGGACAAAACACTGAAGCTTTCTTT	CAIRGGQNTEAFF
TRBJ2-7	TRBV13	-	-	TGTGCCAGCAGCTCCGCAAATCAGGGTTCCGAGCAGTACTTC	CASSSANQGSEQYF
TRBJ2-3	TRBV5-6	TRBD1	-	TGTGCCAGCAGCCGGACAGGGGACACAGATACGCAGTATTTT	CASSRTGDTDTQYF
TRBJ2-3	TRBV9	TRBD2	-	TGTGCCAGCAGCGTAAGCGGGGGGTCCCAAGATACGCAGTATTTT	CASSVSGGSQDTQYF
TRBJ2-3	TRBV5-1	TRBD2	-	TGCGCCAGCAGCATCTATACTAGCGGGGGAAGTGATACGCAGTATTTT	CASSIYTSGGSDTQYF
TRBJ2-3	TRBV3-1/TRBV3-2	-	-	TGTGCCAGCAGCCACGGGAGCACAGATACGCAGTATTTT	CASSHGSTDTQYF
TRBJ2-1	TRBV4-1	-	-	TGCGCCAGCAGCCCCCGACAGGTGACCTACAATGAGCAGTTCTTC	CASSPRQVTYNEQFF
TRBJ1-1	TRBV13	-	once	TGTGCCAGCAGTACAACAGGAAACACTGAAGCTTTCTTT	CASSTTGNTEAFF
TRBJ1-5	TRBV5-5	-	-	TGTGCCAGCAGCTTACAGGGTCAGCCCCAGCATTTT	CASSLQGQPQHF
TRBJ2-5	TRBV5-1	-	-	TGCGCCAGCAGCCCGGAGGTCAGTAGGGTAAAAGAGACCCAGTACTTC	CASSPEVSRVKETQYF
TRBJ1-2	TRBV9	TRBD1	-	TGTGCCAGCAGCGGTCGAGTGGGGACAGGGAGTAACTATGGCTACACCTTC	CASSGRVGTGSNYGYTF